Sequencing of this T cell receptor (beta chain) was carried out in a study of blood T cells in healthy people across ages. This clonotype was counted only a few times. Primers used in a second PCR of roughly 7 to 12 cycles were a sample-barcoded 5' primer and a J-beta primer mix. Each CDR3 protein is one row after TCRdb ran MiXCR on the 5' RACE reads. The repertoire holds around 800,000 distinct CDR3 sequences, with about 46% as singletons. Germline V gene data show CDR1 as SQVTM and CDR2 as ANQGSEA. This CDR3 spans 14 amino acids. V was pared by 6 bases and J by 7 bases, with 13 bases of the junction left unmatched.

The source of this sequence is a man at least 80 years old in good health. The specimen sequenced was blood. The rearrangement links TRBV29-1 to TRBJ2-5, with TRBD1 matching 8 bases. CDR3 in amino acids: CSVVRQGSPGTQYF. CDR3 DNA sequence: TGCAGCGTGGTGCGACAGGGGTCCCCGGGGACCCAGTACTTC.